The 7 T cell receptor beta chains listed next were all sequenced from one sample in a study of shared clonotypes between healthy human individuals. Profiled with immunoSEQ multiplex PCR; TCRdb holds only in-frame clones, not every one. The table records 90,000 to 130,000 clones, around 68% of them present only once. The sample comprised memory CD8+ T cells sorted from blood. Subset given: CD45RO+ cells pooled with CCR7-negative TemRA cells. The receptors come from a woman in her twenties or thirties in good health.

The V gene is TRBV19, the J gene TRBJ2-1; TRBD2 matches 7 bases. V lost 5 bases to trimming and J lost 8 bases; unmatched junction nucleotides: 12. The CDR3 covers 15 residues. Germline V CDR1 and CDR2: LNHDA, SQIVND (reference sequence). Written as DNA, the CDR3 is TGTGCCAGTAGTCCCCCCCGAGGGAGGGGCGATGAGCAGTTCTTC. Protein sequence: CASSPPRGRGDEQFF.

This chain uses TRBV6-6 with TRBJ2-3, with D perhaps TRBD1 (6 bases). This CDR3 spans 15 amino acids. Trimming pared 4 bases from V and 4 bases from J, leaving 15 bases between. Germline CDR1 is MNHNY and CDR2 is SVGAGI (reference sequence). The chain's CDR3 is CASSSHRAGADTQYF. The CDR3 region has the DNA TGTGCCAGCAGTTCCCACAGGGCCGGGGCAGATACGCAGTATTTT.

The CDR3 sequence is CASRPGTNYGYTF. CDR3 nucleotide sequence: TGTGCCAGCAGGCCGGGAACGAACTATGGCTACACCTTC. The chain couples TRBV28 to TRBJ1-2; unclear D gene. Germline V CDR1 and CDR2: MDHEN, SYDVKM. This CDR3 has 13 residues. V was shortened by 6 bases and J by 2 bases, with 10 bases between the two germline ends.

This clone occurred once. The chain couples TRBV27 to TRBJ1-2; D is ambiguous. The CDR3 has 15 residues. Germline-derived CDR1 and CDR2 are MNHEY and SMNVEV (reference sequence). V lost 5 bases and J 4 bases, leaving 17 bases between the germline ends. CDR3 loop: CASSMYSPGSYGYTF. CDR3 nucleotides: TGTGCCAGCAGTATGTACAGCCCAGGTAGCTATGGCTACACCTTC.

The V gene is TRBV5-4, the J gene TRBJ2-1; D is undetermined. This CDR3 has 15 amino acids. Trimming stripped 3 bases from V and 6 bases from J, with 16 bases between. Germline loops: CDR1 SGHNT, CDR2 YYREEE (reference sequence). CDR3 protein: CASSSEDTPSNEQFF. The CDR3 region has the DNA TGTGCCAGCAGCTCAGAGGATACCCCCTCCAATGAGCAGTTCTTC. The complete variable domain, with remaining parts taken from reference TRBV5-4 and TRBJ2-1, reads ETGVTQSPTHLIKTRGQQVTLRCSSQSGHNTVSWYQQALGQGPQFIFQYYREEENGRGNFPPRFSGLQFPNYSSELNVNALELDDSALYLCASSSEDTPSNEQFFGPGTRLTVL.

The gene calls are TRBV7-8 and TRBJ1-3; TRBD1 agrees at 8 bases. The CDR3 totals 15 residues. With 2 bases clipped from V and 2 bases from J, the junction kept 2 bases outside the gene matches. CDR1 is SGHVS and CDR2 is FQNEAQ in the germline V gene. The CDR3 spells CASSLLDRAGNTIYF. CDR3 sequence (DNA): TGTGCCAGCAGCTTACTGGACAGGGCTGGAAACACCATATATTTT.

In its sample, this clone was seen many times. The chain carries TRBV27 and TRBJ2-6; D ambiguous. The V gene's germline CDR1 is MNHEY and CDR2 SMNVEV (reference sequence). There are 17 residues in the CDR3. Trimming shortened V by 0 bases and J by 0 bases, and 9 bases separated the two germline ends. The CDR3 DNA is TGTGCCAGCAGTTTATCGAGTTCAAGCTCTGGGGCCAACGTCCTGACTTTC. This encodes CASSLSSSSSGANVLTF.